The 5 T cell receptor beta chains below all came from one sample that was sequenced in a study of OX40 agonist ivuxolimab in advanced cancers. Sequencing was performed with immunoSEQ multiplex PCR; in TCRdb, only in-frame clones are kept and a portion is missing. The data hold about 70,000 clones, with about 92% observed a single time. The source material was CD4+ or CD8+ T cells sorted from blood, sampled in a trial of the OX40 agonist ivuxolimab. The receptors were sampled from an adult with an advanced solid tumor such as melanoma, head and neck, liver or kidney cancer.

The V gene is TRBV14, the J gene TRBJ2-5, with D uncertain. Germline V gives CDR1 SGHDN, CDR2 FVKESK. V lost 1 base to trimming and J lost 7 bases, with 10 bases between them. The CDR3 runs 13 residues. The DNA for the CDR3 is TGTGCCAGCAGCCAAGCCCTTGACGGGACCCAGTACTTC. It is translated as CASSQALDGTQYF.

This chain connects TRBV14 to TRBJ2-4, with D possibly being TRBD1 (5 bases). Trimming took 0 bases from V and 4 from J, leaving 16 bases between them. From germline, CDR1 is SGHDN and CDR2 FVKESK. CDR3 length equals 17 residues. CDR3 DNA sequence: TGTGCCAGCAGCCAAGATATAAGGATAGCAGGGAAAAACATTCAGTACTTC. Translating it yields CASSQDIRIAGKNIQYF.

This chain uses TRBV4-3 with TRBJ2-2; D possibly corresponds to TRBD2 (5 bases). The CDR3 has 16 amino acids. Trimming removed 0 bases at V and 4 bases at J, with 12 bases between. Germline V gene data show CDR1 as LGHNA and CDR2 as YSLEER. This CDR3 is CASSQDGGWGTGELFF. The CDR3 region has the DNA TGCGCCAGCAGCCAAGATGGCGGGTGGGGCACCGGGGAGCTGTTTTTT.

V is TRBV28 and J is TRBJ1-1; 11 nucleotides agree with TRBD1. Germline values: CDR1 MDHEN, CDR2 SYDVKM. CDR3 length: 16 amino acids. With 6 bases clipped from V and 3 bases from J, the junction kept 9 bases outside the gene matches. The CDR3 loop reads CASRHRRTGGYTEAFF. CDR3 sequence (DNA): TGTGCCAGCAGACATAGGAGGACAGGGGGCTACACTGAAGCTTTCTTT.

The rearrangement uses TRBV27 and TRBJ1-5; TRBD1 matches 8 bases. The germline V gene encodes CDR1 MNHEY and CDR2 SMNVEV (reference sequence). V shed 6 bases and J 7 bases; nucleotides not matched to a gene: 5. The CDR3 runs 13 residues. The CDR3 DNA reads TGTGCCAGCAGCCTGGACAGGGCCCAGCCCCAGCATTTT. Protein sequence: CASSLDRAQPQHF.